This T cell receptor (beta chain) was retrieved from a study of tumor-infiltrating lymphocytes in primary liver carcinoma (TCRdb year 2017). As for the study more broadly: About five patients with histopathologically diagnosed primary liver carcinoma underwent surgical resection in China between late 2015 and 2016. Hepatocellular carcinoma (four) or combined HCC and intrahepatic cholangiocarcinoma (one) was present in the five patients, who were three men and two women aged 30 to 69 years. The five patients had tumors of stage T1-T3 N0M0, with maximum diameters ranging from 4.2 to 10 cm. Each sample produced about 3.65 to 7.13 million productive TCRbeta reads, and read depth showed no significant difference between tissue types. The study combined TCRbeta repertoire sequencing, expression microarrays and whole-exome sequencing across five regions of each liver tumor, with adjacent normal tissue and blood. TCRbeta repertoire sequencing covered roughly 35 specimens from 5 patients: 25 tumor regions, 5 adjacent noncancerous liver tissues and 5 peripheral blood samples. High reproducibility was observed for the technical replicate repertoires, with mean shared-clone rates approximately 0.9 and correlation coefficients above 0.98. The study at large found these results: The top 250 clones made up a significantly larger repertoire fraction in tumors than in blood (p = 0.039). With just a few patients in the study, the authors point out that the findings should be validated in a larger study. Comparison of CD4+ and CD8+ T cell repertoires was precluded by the use of bulk unsorted samples. Pairs of tumor regions showed greater repertoire overlap (mean roughly 35%) than tumor-adjacent pairs (roughly 17%) or tumor-blood pairs (approximately 15%), which is consistent with antigen-driven expansion. Only the TCR beta chain was sequenced, which likely underestimates true repertoire diversity because unpaired alpha chains were not captured.

Starting from approximately 460 ng total RNA, TCRbeta-specific cDNA was produced by reverse transcription with a constant-region primer and ProtoScript II reverse transcriptase. Three nested multiplex PCR rounds, following a slightly modified ARM-PCR procedure, were used to build the TCRbeta libraries. The first two PCR rounds used multiplex TRBV1-TRBV30 forward primers with a Cbeta reverse primer, each for 10 cycles. A final 25-cycle PCR with Deep VentR polymerase added sample barcodes and Illumina adapters. Before sequencing, amplicons between 200 and 500 bp were purified from gel using a QIAquick gel extraction kit. An Illumina HiSeq 2500 was used to sequence the TCRbeta amplicons, generating 250-bp paired-end reads. Processing in the source paper ran as follows. To recover full CDR3 sequences, reads were quality-trimmed using Trimmomatic v0.33 and paired reads were then merged using FLASH v1.2.11. V, D and J germline segments were assigned to the rearranged TCRbeta sequences using MiGEC v1.2.1b. Clonotype statistics, along with Shannon-Wiener diversity indices, were calculated using VDJtools v1.0.0. Except for diversity analysis, only the 250 most abundant clonotypes of each sample were used in subsequent analyses to reduce sampling bias. The raw public reads went through TCRdb reprocessing: fastp at Q25, MiXCR clone calling, in-frame beta chains kept. For every CDR3 protein sequence, its rows merge into one entry that carries the most common genes and DNA. TCRdb, not the original authors, processed these V and J calls. The sample profile shows fewer than 400,000 distinct CDR3 sequences; about 62% of them were found once. Roughly 8.9% of the sample rests with the top ten.

Blood RNA was extracted from unsorted whole blood using TRIzol reagent, and germline DNA was obtained with the DNeasy Blood & Tissue kit. Chronic HBV infection was present in the patients, and the patients were treatment-naive at sampling. Before surgery, roughly 4 milliliters of peripheral blood were drawn into K2EDTA tubes. The CDR3 extends over 15 residues, inclusive of both ends. Only CDR3 DNA is held: 45 bases, read in frame from base 1. Based on the germline V gene, the CDR1 and CDR2 sequences are SQVTM and ANQGSEA. The junction shows trimming of 6 bases on V and 0 bases on J, and the gene matches do not reach 4 bases of it. Regarding this clonotype: Its antigen specificity is not known. In this CDR3 the conserved last residue, phenylalanine or tryptophan, is missing, so a read error is likely.

The V and J genes are TRBV29-1 and TRBJ2-1; the junction holds 11 bases that match TRBD1. The sequenced sample was peripheral blood. The clonotype comes from a man aged 40-49 years with primary liver carcinoma and hepatitis B virus infection. The encoded CDR3 is CSVNGQGASYNEQFY. The bases read TGCAGCGTCAACGGACAGGGGGCCTCCTACAATGAGCAGTTCTAC.